The 27 T cell receptor beta chains in this list originate from one sample, sequenced in a study of PD-L1 blockade in urothelial cancer. Time point in this sample: pretreatment peripheral blood. This table comes from immunoSEQ multiplex PCR, and its TCRdb copy is limited to in-frame clones, with some not included. The table lists under 70,000 clones, approximately 78% of them singletons. The sample consisted of PBMCs, taken around atezolizumab (anti-PD-L1) treatment. All receptors come from a man aged 70 or older with urothelial cancer.

The genes are TRBV7-9 and TRBJ1-1, with D uncertain. V was shortened by 5 bases and J by 1 base, with 8 bases between the two germline ends. This CDR3 has 13 residues. Germline loops: CDR1 SEHNR, CDR2 FQNEAQ (reference sequence). The CDR3 loop is CASSRGANTEAFF. CDR3 in DNA: TGTGCCAGCAGCCGCGGCGCGAACACTGAAGCTTTCTTT.

The V and J genes are TRBV19 and TRBJ2-7, with D tentatively TRBD1 (5 bases). V lost 4 bases to trimming and J lost 0 bases, with 13 bases between them. The CDR3 length is 15 residues. Germline V gives CDR1 LNHDA, CDR2 SQIVND (reference sequence). CDR3 residues: CASSTAGWDSYEQYF. CDR3 nucleotide sequence: TGTGCCAGTAGTACAGCAGGGTGGGACTCCTACGAGCAGTACTTC.

The chain carries TRBV6-5 and TRBJ2-7; TRBD1 aligns across 7 bases. J gave up 5 bases and V 5 bases, and 6 bases lay outside the gene matches. Germline CDR1 MNHEY, CDR2 SVGAGI. The CDR3 loop spans 13 amino acids. The CDR3 DNA follows: TGTGCCAGCAGTCCCGGCACAGGGGACGAGCAGTACTTC. Its protein is CASSPGTGDEQYF.

The table lists this clone with a few counts. This sequence joins TRBV28 and TRBJ2-5, with 12 positions matching TRBD1. Per the germline V gene, CDR1 is MDHEN and CDR2 is SYDVKM. Trimming cost V 3 bases and J 5 bases; bases outside gene matches: 10. The CDR3 is 17 amino acids. The chain's CDR3 is CASSLLGQGAFWETQYF. DNA of the CDR3: TGTGCCAGCAGTTTGTTGGGACAGGGGGCGTTCTGGGAGACCCAGTACTTC.

The V gene is TRBV11-3, the J gene TRBJ2-1, with D perhaps matching TRBD2 (5 bases). The CDR3 has 15 residues. The V end lost 1 base, the J end lost 8 bases, and 15 bases lay between the germline ends. Germline loops: CDR1 SGHNT, CDR2 YENEEA. CDR3 DNA sequence: TGTGCCAGCAGCTTAGCTCTTGGGCTAGCTGATGAGCAGTTCTTC. Translated: CASSLALGLADEQFF.

V and J are TRBV4-2 and TRBJ1-2, with D perhaps TRBD1 (6 bases). V gave up 0 bases and J gave up 3 bases, with 11 bases separating them. This CDR3 is 15 amino acids long. CDR1 is LGHNA, CDR2 YNFKEQ, per germline. The DNA for the CDR3 is TGTGCCAGCAGCCAAGAGGAAGGGGGGGACTATGGCTACACCTTC. Translating it yields CASSQEEGGDYGYTF.

This chain links TRBV15 with TRBJ2-1; 7 bases agree with TRBD1. CDR1 is LNHNV and CDR2 is YYDKDF in the germline V gene (reference sequence). The CDR3 totals 16 residues. V shed 0 bases and J 0 bases; nucleotides not matched to a gene: 2. CDR3 sequence: CATSRERDSSYNEQFF. The DNA for the CDR3 is TGTGCCACCAGCAGAGAAAGGGACAGCTCCTACAATGAGCAGTTCTTC.

This clone was seen a handful of times. The chain is built from TRBV28 and TRBJ2-2; tentative D call: TRBD2 (5 bases). This CDR3 contains 14 residues. The germline gives CDR1 MDHEN, CDR2 SYDVKM. Trimming pared 7 bases from V and 3 bases from J, leaving 12 bases between. CDR3 protein: CASKELGDTGELFF. The CDR3 coding sequence is TGTGCCAGCAAGGAGCTCGGGGACACCGGGGAGCTGTTTTTT.

V is TRBV5-1 and J is TRBJ1-2; D remains unclear. V was cut by 1 base and J by 2 bases, with 6 bases left in between. The germline CDR1 and CDR2 sequences are SGHRS and YFSETQ. The CDR3 spans 13 residues. The CDR3 nucleotides read TGCGCCAGCAGCTTGACGGTGAACTATGGCTACACCTTC. This sequence encodes CASSLTVNYGYTF.

The gene calls are TRBV5-1 and TRBJ1-1; unclear D gene. The CDR3 is 14 amino acids. Germline assignment: CDR1 SGHRS and CDR2 YFSETQ. V was shortened by 4 bases and J by 5 bases, with 15 bases between the two germline ends. This chain's CDR3 is CASSPESPGTEAFF. The CDR3 nucleotides read TGCGCCAGCAGCCCGGAAAGCCCCGGGACTGAAGCTTTCTTT. The variable domain in full, completed from reference TRBV5-1 and TRBJ1-1, reads KAGVTQTPRYLIKTRGQQVTLSCSPISGHRSVSWYQQTPGQGLQFLFEYFSETQRNKGNFPGRFSGRQFSNSRSEMNVSTLELGDSALYLCASSPESPGTEAFFGQGTRLTVV.

This clone was seen a single time. The genes are TRBV11-2 and TRBJ2-3, with TRBD2 identical over 10 bases. The CDR3 consists of 15 residues. The V gene's germline CDR1 is SGHAT and CDR2 FQNNGV. With V trimmed by 4 bases and J by 2 bases, 3 bases remained unmatched. CDR3 nucleotide sequence: TGTGCCAGCAGCTGGACTAGCGGAAACACAGATACGCAGTATTTT. Protein sequence: CASSWTSGNTDTQYF.

The chain has TRBV11-2 and TRBJ2-3, with D possibly matching TRBD2 (5 bases). Germline V CDR1 and CDR2: SGHAT, FQNNGV. CDR3 length: 13 amino acids. V was trimmed by 4 bases and J by 1 base, leaving 6 bases between them. The CDR3 loop reads CASSSGGTDTQYF. CDR3 coding DNA: TGTGCCAGCAGCTCCGGGGGCACAGATACGCAGTATTTT.

This chain's CDR3 is CASSLARTSGSYNEQFF. CDR3 coding DNA: TGTGCCAGCAGCTTAGCCCGGACTAGCGGGAGTTACAATGAGCAGTTCTTC. This chain joins TRBV13 and TRBJ2-1, with 13 bases identical to TRBD2. CDR1 is PRHDT and CDR2 is FYEKMQ in the germline V gene (reference sequence). After removal of 1 base from V and 4 bases from J, the junction contained 4 bases not matched to a gene. The CDR3 totals 17 residues.

The V gene is TRBV7-2, the J gene TRBJ2-7, with 13 bases that match TRBD2. This CDR3 contains 14 residues. Germline trimming cut 5 bases from V and 4 bases from J; bases unmatched to any gene: 2. Germline CDR1 is SGHTA and CDR2 is FQGNSA. CDR3 loop: CASSRTSGSYEQYF. For the CDR3, the DNA is TGTGCCAGCAGCCGGACTAGCGGGAGTTACGAGCAGTACTTC.

This clone was picked up one time. The chain employs TRBV7-3 and TRBJ2-7, with 7 bases fitting TRBD1. Germline V gives CDR1 SGHTA, CDR2 FQGTGA. Germline trimming cut 5 bases from V and 3 bases from J; bases unmatched to any gene: 4. The CDR3 totals 13 residues. CDR3 loop: CASSPGQNYEQYF. The CDR3 bases are TGTGCCAGCAGCCCGGGACAGAACTACGAGCAGTACTTC.

The J gene is TRBJ2-3, the V gene TRBV29-1; 9 bases agree with TRBD1. CDR1 and CDR2 from the germline V gene are SQVTM and ANQGSEA. CDR3 length equals 15 residues. V dropped 6 bases and J dropped 3; count of bases not matched to a gene: 10. The CDR3 nucleotides are TGCAGCGTAGCTTTTCTGACAGGGGGAACAGATACGCAGTATTTT. Protein sequence: CSVAFLTGGTDTQYF.

The gene calls are TRBV29-1 and TRBJ2-5; D possibly corresponds to TRBD1 (7 bases). Trimming stripped 4 bases from V and 5 bases from J, with 17 bases between. The CDR3 has 14 residues. CDR1 is SQVTM, CDR2 ANQGSEA, per germline. CDR3 in amino acids: CSVAQGGLLETQYF. DNA of the CDR3: TGCAGCGTTGCCCAGGGGGGCCTGCTGGAGACCCAGTACTTC.

The CDR3 bases are TGTGCCAGCAGCTTGCGTGGGGACACCAGCACAGATACGCAGTATTTT. Amino acids: CASSLRGDTSTDTQYF. The chain uses TRBV7-2 and TRBJ2-3, with a tentative D call TRBD1 (6 bases). The V gene's germline CDR1 is SGHTA and CDR2 FQGNSA. The CDR3 loop spans 16 amino acids. Trimming took off 3 bases at V and 0 bases at J, with 13 bases between the two ends.

This chain joins TRBV28 and TRBJ2-7; 7 bases match TRBD1. Trimming took 5 bases from V and 2 from J; bases not matched to a gene: 9. CDR1 and CDR2 (germline): MDHEN, SYDVKM. The CDR3 is made up of 15 amino acids. DNA for the CDR3: TGTGCCAGCAGTCCACGACAGGGAGTGACCTACGAGCAGTACTTC. It encodes CASSPRQGVTYEQYF.

The sample holds a few counts of this clone. The V call is TRBV4-1, the J call TRBJ1-5; possibly TRBD1 for D (6 bases). The V and J ends lost 0 bases and 5 bases respectively, with 14 bases between them. CDR3 length: 16 amino acids. Germline CDR1 MGHRA, CDR2 YSYEKL. In DNA form, the CDR3 reads TGCGCCAGCAGCCAAGACGGAGACAGGATCGATCAGCCCCAGCATTTT. Translation gives CASSQDGDRIDQPQHF.

The V and J genes are TRBV18 and TRBJ2-6; D uncertain. With 6 bases removed from V and 1 base from J, the gap between germline ends came to 4 bases. The length of the CDR3 is 13 residues. The germline V gene encodes CDR1 KGHSH and CDR2 LQKENI. Here the CDR3 reads CASSPSGANVLTF. The CDR3, as DNA: TGTGCCAGCTCCCCTTCTGGGGCCAACGTCCTGACTTTC.

V usage is TRBV6-1 and J usage is TRBJ2-7, with D perhaps matching TRBD2 (7 bases). With 2 bases removed from V and 6 bases from J, the gap between germline ends came to 17 bases. Germline CDR1 MNHNS, CDR2 SASEGT. The CDR3 has 15 residues. This CDR3 is CASSELGQGRGEQYF. The CDR3 region has the DNA TGTGCCAGCAGTGAATTGGGGCAGGGGAGGGGCGAGCAGTACTTC.

The chain carries TRBV11-3 and TRBJ2-1, with TRBD2 as a possible D gene (7 bases). In germline, CDR1 is SGHNT, CDR2 YENEEA. This CDR3 spans 14 amino acids. Trimming took 5 bases from V and 9 from J, leaving 17 bases between them. The CDR3 nucleotides read TGTGCCAGCAGCCGCGGACTAGTCAGGGGTGAGCAGTTCTTC. This codes for CASSRGLVRGEQFF.

The V gene is TRBV11-3, the J gene TRBJ2-3, with 11 nucleotides matching TRBD2. The germline CDR1 and CDR2 sequences are SGHNT and YENEEA. The J segment lost 3 bases and the V segment lost 0 bases, leaving 5 bases of the junction unmatched. This CDR3 has 17 residues. This chain's CDR3 is CASSLDGTSGSTDTQYF. The CDR3 nucleotides are TGTGCCAGCAGCTTAGATGGTACTAGCGGGAGTACAGATACGCAGTATTTT.

The chain recombines TRBV5-1 with TRBJ2-6, with unresolved D. The CDR3 has 15 amino acids. CDR1 and CDR2 from the germline V gene are SGHRS and YFSETQ. V lost 4 bases and J lost 0, with 8 bases in between. DNA for the CDR3: TGCGCCAGCAGCCCCCTAGGCTCTGGGGCCAACGTCCTGACTTTC. It translates to CASSPLGSGANVLTF. The full variable domain, rest sourced from reference TRBV5-1 and TRBJ2-6, is KAGVTQTPRYLIKTRGQQVTLSCSPISGHRSVSWYQQTPGQGLQFLFEYFSETQRNKGNFPGRFSGRQFSNSRSEMNVSTLELGDSALYLCASSPLGSGANVLTFGAGSRLTVL.

V usage is TRBV5-1 and J usage is TRBJ2-7; possibly TRBD2 for D (5 bases). This CDR3 region has 13 residues. V lost 5 bases and J 6 bases, leaving 15 bases between the germline ends. The germline gives CDR1 SGHRS, CDR2 YFSETQ. CDR3 loop: CASRSFGESEQYF. CDR3 sequence (DNA): TGCGCCAGCAGAAGCTTTGGGGAGTCCGAGCAGTACTTC.

This clone was picked up a small number of times. The chain couples TRBV19 to TRBJ2-7; TRBD2 matches 7 bases. The CDR3 consists of 15 residues. CDR1 is LNHDA and CDR2 is SQIVND in the germline V gene (reference sequence). V was pared by 4 bases and J by 6 bases, with 12 bases of the junction left unmatched. CDR3 in DNA: TGTGCCAGTAGTAGCCTCCTAGCGGATATAACCGAGCAGTACTTC. Its translation: CASSSLLADITEQYF.